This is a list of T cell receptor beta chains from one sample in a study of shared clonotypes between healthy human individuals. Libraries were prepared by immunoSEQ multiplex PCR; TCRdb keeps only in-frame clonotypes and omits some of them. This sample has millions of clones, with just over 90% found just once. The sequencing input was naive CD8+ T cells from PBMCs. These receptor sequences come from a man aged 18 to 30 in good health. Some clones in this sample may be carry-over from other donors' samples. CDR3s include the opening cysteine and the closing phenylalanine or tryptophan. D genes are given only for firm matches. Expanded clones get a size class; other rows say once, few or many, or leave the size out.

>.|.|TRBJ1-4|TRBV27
CASSPPNEKLFF
TGTGCCAGCAGTCCCCCTAATGAAAAACTGTTTTTT
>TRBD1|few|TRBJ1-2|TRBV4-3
CASSPWEGARDGYTF
TGCGCCAGCAGCCCATGGGAGGGGGCTAGAGATGGCTACACCTTC
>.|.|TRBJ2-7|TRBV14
CASSQESYRVGVYEQYF
TGTGCCAGCAGCCAAGAAAGCTACCGAGTGGGGGTATACGAGCAGTACTTC
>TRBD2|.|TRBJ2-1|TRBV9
CASSVSGRSGEQFF
TGTGCCAGCAGTGTTAGCGGGAGGAGCGGTGAGCAGTTCTTC
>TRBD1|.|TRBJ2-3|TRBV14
CASAGGFTDTQYF
TGTGCCAGCGCAGGGGGTTTCACAGATACGCAGTATTTT
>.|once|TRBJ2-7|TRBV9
CASSLGGYEQYF
TGTGCCAGCAGCCTGGGGGGATACGAGCAGTACTTC
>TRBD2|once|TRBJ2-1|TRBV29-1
CSGGTSVSYNEQFF
TGCAGCGGGGGGACTAGCGTGTCCTACAATGAGCAGTTCTTC
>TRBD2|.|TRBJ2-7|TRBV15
CATSRDFPGRDEQYF
TGTGCCACCAGCAGAGATTTTCCAGGGAGGGACGAGCAGTACTTC
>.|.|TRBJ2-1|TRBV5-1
CASSVNRVNEQFF
TGCGCCAGCAGCGTGAACAGGGTCAATGAGCAGTTCTTC
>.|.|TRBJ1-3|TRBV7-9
CASSRPPGDGDSGNTIYF
TGTGCCAGCAGCCGACCTCCCGGAGACGGAGACTCTGGAAACACCATATATTTT
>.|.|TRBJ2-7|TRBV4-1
CASSQRDGYEQYF
TGCGCCAGCAGCCAACGGGACGGCTACGAGCAGTACTTC
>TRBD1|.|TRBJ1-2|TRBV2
CASSEGQGANYGYTF
TGTGCCAGCAGTGAAGGACAGGGTGCTAACTATGGCTACACCTTC
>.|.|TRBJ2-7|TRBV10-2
CASSDYFYEQYF
TGCGCCAGCAGTGATTATTTCTACGAGCAGTACTTC
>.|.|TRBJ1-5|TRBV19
CASSVRTVSQPQHF
TGTGCCAGTAGTGTAAGGACAGTCTCTCAGCCCCAGCATTTT
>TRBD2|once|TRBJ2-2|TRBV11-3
CASSRGGNAAGELFF
TGTGCCAGCAGCCGCGGGGGAAATGCCGCCGGGGAGCTGTTTTTT
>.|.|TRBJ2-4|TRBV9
CASSPFPSEGQNIQYF
TGTGCCAGCAGCCCATTTCCTTCCGAGGGCCAAAACATTCAGTACTTC
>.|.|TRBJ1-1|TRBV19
CASSLAGYTEAFF
TGTGCCAGTAGCCTGGCAGGGTATACTGAAGCTTTCTTT
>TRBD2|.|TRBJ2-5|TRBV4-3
CASSQGGGSLETQYF
TGCGCCAGCAGCCAAGGGGGGGGGAGTCTGGAGACCCAGTACTTC
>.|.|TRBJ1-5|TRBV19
CASSIRGQPQHF
TGTGCCAGTAGTATACGGGGTCAGCCCCAGCATTTT
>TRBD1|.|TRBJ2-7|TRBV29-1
CSVSTGLEQYF
TGCAGCGTGTCGACAGGGCTCGAGCAGTACTTC
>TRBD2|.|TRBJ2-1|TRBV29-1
CSVEFSGSSYNEQFF
TGCAGCGTTGAGTTTAGCGGGAGTTCCTACAATGAGCAGTTCTTC
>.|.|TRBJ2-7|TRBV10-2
CASSYAQGYYEQYF
TGCGCCAGCAGTTATGCCCAGGGGTACTACGAGCAGTACTTC
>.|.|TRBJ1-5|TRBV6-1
CASSLGESYQPQHF
TGTGCCAGCAGTCTAGGAGAGAGCTATCAGCCCCAGCATTTT
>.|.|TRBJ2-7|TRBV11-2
CASSPERDREQYF
TGTGCCAGCAGCCCGGAGAGGGATCGCGAGCAGTACTTC
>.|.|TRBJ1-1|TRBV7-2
CASSFGRAQAFF
TGTGCCAGCAGCTTTGGAAGGGCCCAAGCTTTCTTT
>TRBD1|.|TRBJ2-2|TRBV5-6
CASSAVGTGGNTGELFF
TGTGCCAGCAGCGCGGTTGGGACAGGGGGGAACACCGGGGAGCTGTTTTTT
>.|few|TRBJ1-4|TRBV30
CASEGDLHEKLFF
TGTGCCTCGGAGGGGGATTTACATGAAAAACTGTTTTTT
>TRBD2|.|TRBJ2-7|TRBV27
CASSYSARELFYEQYF
TGTGCCAGCAGTTACAGCGCGCGGGAGCTCTTCTACGAGCAGTACTTC
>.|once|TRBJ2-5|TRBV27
CASSLGLRGEETQYF
TGTGCCAGCAGTTTGGGGCTGCGGGGAGAGGAGACCCAGTACTTC
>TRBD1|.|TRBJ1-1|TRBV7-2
CASSYWGGQDEAFF
TGTGCCAGCAGCTATTGGGGAGGACAGGACGAAGCTTTCTTT
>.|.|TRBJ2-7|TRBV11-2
CASSSHGEQYF
TGTGCCAGCAGCTCCCATGGGGAGCAGTACTTC
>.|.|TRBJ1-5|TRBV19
CASQNQRDINQPQHF
TGTGCCAGTCAAAACCAGCGGGACATTAATCAGCCCCAGCATTTT
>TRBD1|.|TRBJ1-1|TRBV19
CASSSYRGYTEAFF
TGTGCCAGTAGTTCCTACAGGGGTTACACTGAAGCTTTCTTT
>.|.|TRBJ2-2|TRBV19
CASSPDREGGGELFF
TGTGCCAGTAGCCCGGACAGGGAGGGTGGCGGGGAGCTGTTTTTT
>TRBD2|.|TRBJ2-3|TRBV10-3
CAISGLAGSTDTQYF
TGTGCCATCAGCGGTCTAGCGGGGTCCACAGATACGCAGTATTTT
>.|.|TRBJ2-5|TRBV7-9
CASSASGWQETQYF
TGTGCCAGCAGCGCCTCGGGGTGGCAGGAGACCCAGTACTTC
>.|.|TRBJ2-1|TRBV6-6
CASSYSGPENEQFF
TGTGCCAGCAGTTACTCAGGGCCGGAGAATGAGCAGTTCTTC
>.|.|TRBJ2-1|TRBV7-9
CASSPGLDNEQFF
TGTGCCAGCAGCCCGGGACTCGACAATGAGCAGTTCTTC
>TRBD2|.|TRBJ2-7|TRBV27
CASSPSNGGVSYEQYF
TGTGCCAGCAGTCCATCAAATGGGGGGGTATCCTACGAGCAGTACTTC
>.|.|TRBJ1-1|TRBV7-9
CASSLANEEGAFF
TGTGCCAGCAGCTTAGCAAACGAGGAGGGAGCTTTCTTT
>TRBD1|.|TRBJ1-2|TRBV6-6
CASSYFLPGQGDYTF
TGTGCCAGCAGTTACTTCTTGCCGGGACAGGGCGACTACACCTTC
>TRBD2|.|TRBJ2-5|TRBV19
CASSVLAGGLFQETQYF
TGTGCCAGTAGCGTACTAGCGGGAGGGTTATTCCAAGAGACCCAGTACTTC
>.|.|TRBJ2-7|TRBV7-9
CASSLIPYEQYF
TGTGCCAGCAGCTTAATTCCATACGAGCAGTACTTC